This TCR beta chain was sequenced during a study of T cell responses to AZD1222 COVID-19 vaccine. Study-wide findings and caveats: The number of AZD1222 recipients seropositive at baseline was only five or six. Along spike, vaccine-associated CD4 TCRs were found throughout, with dominance at 160-218 and 743-854.

Worth noting for this clone: Its antigen is unknown.

This CDR3 comprises 14 residues. Germline V CDR1 and CDR2: SGHNT, YYREEE (reference sequence). V lost 3 bases, J lost 2 bases, and 12 bases lay in between. Profiled with immunoSEQ multiplex PCR; TCRdb holds only in-frame clones, not every one. The sample lists more than 65,000 clones, over 65% occurring once. Source: peripheral blood, taken 28 days after the second AZD1222 dose. The V call is TRBV5-4, the J call TRBJ2-7; possibly TRBD1 or TRBD2 for D (5 bases each). The TCR sequence derives from an adult who received the AZD1222 COVID-19 vaccine. In DNA, the CDR3 is TGTGCCAGCAGCTCTGGGACCTTGGCCTACGAGCAGTACTTC. Amino acids: CASSSGTLAYEQYF. Combining the CDR3 with reference TRBV5-4 and TRBJ2-7 gives the whole variable domain ETGVTQSPTHLIKTRGQQVTLRCSSQSGHNTVSWYQQALGQGPQFIFQYYREEENGRGNFPPRFSGLQFPNYSSELNVNALELDDSALYLCASSSGTLAYEQYFGPGTRLTVT.